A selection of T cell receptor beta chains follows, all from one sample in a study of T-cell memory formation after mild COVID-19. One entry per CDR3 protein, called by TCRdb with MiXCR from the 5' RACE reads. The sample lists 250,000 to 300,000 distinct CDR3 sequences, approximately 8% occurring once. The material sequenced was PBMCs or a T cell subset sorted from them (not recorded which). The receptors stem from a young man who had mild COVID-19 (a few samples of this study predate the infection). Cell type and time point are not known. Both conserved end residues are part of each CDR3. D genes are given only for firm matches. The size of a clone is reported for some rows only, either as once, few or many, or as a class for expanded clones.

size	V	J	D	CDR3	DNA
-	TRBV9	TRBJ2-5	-	CASSVGSPEETQYF	TGTGCCAGCAGCGTAGGGTCTCCCGAAGAGACCCAGTACTTC
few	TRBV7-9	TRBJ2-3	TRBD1	CASSLVPGGSFRTDTQYF	TGTGCCAGCAGCTTAGTCCCAGGGGGCTCCTTTAGGACAGATACGCAGTATTTT
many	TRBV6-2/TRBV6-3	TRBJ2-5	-	CASSYGTLGETQYF	TGTGCCAGCAGTTACGGGACCCTCGGAGAGACCCAGTACTTC
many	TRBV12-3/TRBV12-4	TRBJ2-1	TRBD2	CASTSGGVSPFF	TGTGCCAGCACTAGCGGGGGGGTTTCCCCGTTCTTC
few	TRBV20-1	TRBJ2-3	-	CSAINGAKGDTQYF	TGCAGTGCTATTAATGGGGCCAAGGGAGATACGCAGTATTTT
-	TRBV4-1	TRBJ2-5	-	CASSQGTIQETQYF	TGCGCCAGCAGCCAAGGGACCATTCAAGAGACCCAGTACTTC
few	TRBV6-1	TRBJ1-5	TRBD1	CASSQGAPNQPQHF	TGTGCCAGCAGCCAGGGGGCCCCCAATCAGCCCCAGCATTTT
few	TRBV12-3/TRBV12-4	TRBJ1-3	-	CASSLTSSGNTIYF	TGTGCCAGCTCCTTGACCAGTTCTGGAAACACCATATATTTT
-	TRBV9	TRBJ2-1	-	CASSPKWAEQFF	TGTGCCAGCAGCCCCAAGTGGGCTGAGCAGTTCTTC
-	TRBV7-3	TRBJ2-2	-	CASREGQWTGELFF	TGTGCCAGCAGGGAGGGACAGTGGACCGGGGAGCTGTTTTTT
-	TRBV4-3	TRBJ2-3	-	CASSQDYSTDTQYF	TGCGCCAGCAGCCAAGACTATAGCACAGATACGCAGTATTTT
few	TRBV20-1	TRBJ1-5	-	CSASDRLNQPQHF	TGCAGTGCTAGCGACAGGCTCAATCAGCCCCAGCATTTT
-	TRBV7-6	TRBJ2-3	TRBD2	CASSLGLAGSSTDTQYF	TGTGCCAGCAGCTTAGGGCTAGCGGGGTCAAGCACAGATACGCAGTATTTT
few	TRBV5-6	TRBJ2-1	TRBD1	CASSFHPTGINNEQFF	TGTGCCAGCAGCTTTCATCCGACAGGGATCAACAATGAGCAGTTCTTC
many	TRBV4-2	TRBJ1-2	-	CASSQDEGVGYTF	TGTGCCAGCAGCCAAGATGAGGGGGTCGGCTACACCTTC
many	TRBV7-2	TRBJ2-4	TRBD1	CASSLDRGHIQYF	TGTGCCAGCAGCTTGGACAGGGGTCACATTCAGTACTTC
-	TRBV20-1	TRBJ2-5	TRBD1	CSAGPGTGGETQYF	TGCAGTGCGGGCCCTGGGACAGGCGGAGAGACCCAGTACTTC
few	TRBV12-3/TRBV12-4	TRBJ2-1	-	CASSVGLGNEQFF	TGTGCCAGCAGCGTGGGGCTAGGGAATGAGCAGTTCTTC
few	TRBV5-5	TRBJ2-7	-	CASGPPGAWEQYF	TGTGCCAGCGGCCCTCCAGGGGCCTGGGAGCAGTACTTC
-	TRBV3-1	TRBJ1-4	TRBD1	CASSGTQGPNEKLFF	TGTGCCAGCAGCGGTACACAGGGGCCGAATGAAAAACTGTTTTTT
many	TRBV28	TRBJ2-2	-	CASSFGGRNTGELFF	TGTGCCAGCAGTTTCGGTGGACGCAACACCGGGGAGCTGTTTTTT
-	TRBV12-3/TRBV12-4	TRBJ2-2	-	CASKRRLPGELFF	TGTGCCAGCAAGAGAAGGCTCCCCGGGGAGCTGTTTTTT
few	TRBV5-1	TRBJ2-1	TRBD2	CASSLAGMNEQFF	TGCGCCAGCAGCTTAGCGGGGATGAATGAGCAGTTCTTC
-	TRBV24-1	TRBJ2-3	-	CATSDPGTTDTQYF	TGTGCCACCAGTGACCCGGGGACGACAGATACGCAGTATTTT
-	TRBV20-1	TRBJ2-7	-	CSARGSDEQYF	TGCAGTGCTAGAGGCAGCGACGAGCAGTACTTC
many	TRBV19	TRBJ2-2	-	CASSRGVSNTGELFF	TGTGCCAGTAGTCGCGGGGTTTCGAACACCGGGGAGCTGTTTTTT
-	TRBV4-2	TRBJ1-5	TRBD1	CASSQAPTGVSNQPQHF	TGTGCCAGCAGCCAAGCCCCGACAGGGGTTAGCAATCAGCCCCAGCATTTT
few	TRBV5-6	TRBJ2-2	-	CASSYYTISREGTGELFF	TGTGCCAGCAGCTATTATACCATTTCAAGAGAAGGCACCGGGGAGCTGTTTTTT
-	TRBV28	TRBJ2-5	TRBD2	CASRIGVLAGEETQYF	TGTGCCAGCAGGATTGGGGTCCTAGCGGGGGAAGAGACCCAGTACTTC
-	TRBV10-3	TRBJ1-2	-	CAIMTSGVDGYTF	TGTGCCATCATGACCTCGGGGGTCGATGGCTACACCTTC
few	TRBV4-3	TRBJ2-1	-	CASSQDLGTYNEQFF	TGCGCCAGCAGCCAAGATCTGGGGACATACAATGAGCAGTTCTTC